This T cell receptor (beta chain) was documented in a study of beta chain features in type 1 diabetes. Expressed TCRB transcripts were sequenced after all isolated RNA was converted to cDNA. Method: immunoSEQ multiplex PCR; TCRdb's copy keeps in-frame clones and lacks some. The sample yields roughly 370,000 clones, 14% seen once. Findings and caveats of the study: Type 1 diabetes patients showed fewer insertions and more deletions at VDJ junctions. Relative to healthy donors, patients appeared to have naive, central memory and Treg TCRB repertoires that were more similar.

From germline, CDR1 is MNHNY and CDR2 SVGAGI (reference sequence). Trimming pared 0 bases from V and 0 bases from J, leaving 9 bases between. This CDR3 comprises 16 residues. This clone was detected only a few times. What it binds is not known. Markers CD45RO/CCR7/CD25/CD127/CD95/CD27 served to sort CD4+ naive, central memory, regulatory and stem cell-like memory cells. Each sorted fraction was over 95% pure. This TCR derives from a man aged 30-40 years in good health. V is TRBV6-6 and J is TRBJ2-4; D is uncertain. The sequenced material came from naive CD4+ T cells from blood. Written as DNA, the CDR3 is TGTGCCAGCAGTTACTCACCAGCCTTAGCCAAAAACATTCAGTACTTC. This gives the protein CASSYSPALAKNIQYF.